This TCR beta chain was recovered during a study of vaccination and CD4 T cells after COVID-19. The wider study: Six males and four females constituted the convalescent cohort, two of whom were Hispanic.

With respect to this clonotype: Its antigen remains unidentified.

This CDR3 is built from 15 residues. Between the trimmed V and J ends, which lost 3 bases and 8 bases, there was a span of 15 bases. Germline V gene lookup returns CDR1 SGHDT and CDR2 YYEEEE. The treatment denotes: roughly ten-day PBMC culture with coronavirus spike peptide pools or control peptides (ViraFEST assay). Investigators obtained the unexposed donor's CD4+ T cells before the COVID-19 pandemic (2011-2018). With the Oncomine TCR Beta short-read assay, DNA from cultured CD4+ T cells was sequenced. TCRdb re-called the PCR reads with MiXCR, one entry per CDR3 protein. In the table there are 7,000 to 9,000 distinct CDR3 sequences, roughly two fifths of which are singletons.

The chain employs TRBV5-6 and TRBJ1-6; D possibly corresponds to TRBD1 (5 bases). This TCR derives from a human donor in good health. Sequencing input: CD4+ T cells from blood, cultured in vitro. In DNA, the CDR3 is TGTGCCAGCAGCTGGGGCCGGGACCCTTATTCACCCCTCCACTTT. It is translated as CASSWGRDPYSPLHF.